The entry below describes one T cell receptor beta chain. Its specificity is not known. This entry comes from a study of cytomegalovirus exposure and HLA in healthy donors. The PCR employed 60 Vbeta primers together with 13 Jbeta primers. Assay: immunoSEQ multiplex PCR; the TCRdb copy retains only in-frame clones and omits some. The sample shows about 78,000 clones, about 80% of them seen only once. Whole-study findings and limits: Among the sequence variants, a highly shared cluster was likely an artifact of sequencing.

CDR1 is LNHDA, CDR2 SQIVND, per germline (reference sequence). The CDR3 is made up of 13 amino acids. V trimming: 9 bases; J trimming: 6 bases; junction bases outside the gene matches: 6. This rearrangement joins TRBV19 to TRBJ2-3; 10 bases fit TRBD1. Sequencing was performed on PBMCs. The TCR sequence derives from a man aged 50 to 59 in good health and CMV-seropositive. The CDR3 DNA follows: TGTGCCAGCCAGGGACAGGGGAGTGATACGCAGTATTTT. Amino acid sequence: CASQGQGSDTQYF.